This T cell receptor (beta chain) came from a study of T cell responses to AZD1222 COVID-19 vaccine. The study, taken as a whole, reports: Spike-specific TCR breadth and depth both grew after two AZD1222 doses. The peak T cell response came first, and repertoires were sampled only after it.

Germline V CDR1 and CDR2: SGHRS, YFSETQ. Germline trimming cut 2 bases from V and 8 bases from J; bases unmatched to any gene: 5. The CDR3 is made up of 13 amino acids. TCRdb's table, derived via immunoSEQ multiplex PCR, lists solely in-frame clones and lacks some. This table holds approximately 170,000 clones, 90% to 95% found once. On this clone: The target antigen is unknown.

The specimen comprised peripheral blood, sampled 28 days after the second AZD1222 dose. This receptor was identified in an adult who received the AZD1222 COVID-19 vaccine. This rearrangement joins TRBV5-1 to TRBJ1-2; 8 nucleotides align to TRBD1. The CDR3 sequence: CASSFYQGAGYTF. The CDR3, as DNA: TGCGCCAGCAGCTTTTATCAGGGGGCAGGCTACACCTTC.